Listed here is a single T cell receptor beta chain. Its specificity is not known. This entry comes from a study of shared clonotypes between healthy human individuals. Study summary: Researchers assigned three CD4 naive, three CD4 memory, two CD8 naive and one CD8 memory plate to each donor.

Overall study results and limits: A limitation of the genetic and exposure-history diversity represented arose from few donors.

The CDR3 runs to 14 residues. V shed 2 bases, J shed 4 bases, and the junction held 1 base outside the gene matches. Germline CDR1 reads SNHLY; CDR2 reads FYNNEI. Deep level was the assay's run setting. Clones were sequenced by immunoSEQ multiplex PCR, and TCRdb holds only the in-frame ones, with some missing. The sample has 1.6 million or so clones, around 98.5% seen once. Participating donors were healthy, HIV-negative adults free of recent acute infections or vaccinations. This receptor was identified in a man aged 30 to 39 in good health. The chain combines TRBV2 with TRBJ2-3; 9 bases agree with TRBD2. The sequenced sample was naive CD4+ T cells sorted from blood. Specified subset: CD45RA+ positively selected. The CDR3 is CASSELAGPDTQYF. CDR3 bases: TGTGCCAGCAGTGAACTAGCGGGACCAGATACGCAGTATTTT.